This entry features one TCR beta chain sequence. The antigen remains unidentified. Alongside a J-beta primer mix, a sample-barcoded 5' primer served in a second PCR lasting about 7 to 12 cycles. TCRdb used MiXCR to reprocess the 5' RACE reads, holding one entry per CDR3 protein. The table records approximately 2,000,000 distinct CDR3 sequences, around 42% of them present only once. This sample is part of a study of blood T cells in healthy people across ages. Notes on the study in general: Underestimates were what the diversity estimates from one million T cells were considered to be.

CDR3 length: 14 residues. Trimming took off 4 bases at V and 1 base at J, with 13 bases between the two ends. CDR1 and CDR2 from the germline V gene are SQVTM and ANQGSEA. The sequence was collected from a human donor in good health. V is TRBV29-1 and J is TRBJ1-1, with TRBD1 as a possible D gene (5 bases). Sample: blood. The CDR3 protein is CSVVNRHQNTEAFF. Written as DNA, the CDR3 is TGCAGCGTTGTGAACAGGCACCAGAACACTGAAGCTTTCTTT.